The 27 T cell receptor beta chains reported below all come from one sample, sequenced in a study of breast tumors, draining lymph nodes, adjacent tissues. Samples came from axillary lymph nodes draining the breast cancer. TCRdb ran MiXCR on the multiplex PCR reads and lists one entry per CDR3 protein. This sample has about 140,000 distinct CDR3 sequences, with approximately 32% found just once. The sample was axillary lymph node tissue. The receptor set was obtained from a female donor with breast cancer. Some clones in this sample may be carry-over from other donors' samples.

With regard to this clonotype: This may come from a read error, since a much larger clone is one base off. This chain links TRBV6-1 with TRBJ1-3; D possibly corresponds to TRBD1 (5 bases). Germline V gives CDR1 MNHNS, CDR2 SASEGT. The CDR3 runs to 15 residues. The V gene lost 5 bases and the J gene lost 4 bases, with 15 bases spanning the gap. CDR3 coding DNA: TGTGCCAGCAGTCAAGGCGGGACCGCAGGAAACACCATATATTTT. It is translated as CASSQGGTAGNTIYF.

Regarding this clonotype: This may be a read error, as it is one base from a much larger clone. This sequence joins TRBV6-1 and TRBJ1-4; tentative D call: TRBD1 (5 bases). CDR3 length: 14 residues. Germline V gene sequence: CDR1 MNHNS, CDR2 SASEGT. Deletions cut 7 bases from V and 2 bases from J, with 11 bases between. CDR3 in DNA: TGTGCCAGCAACCCGGGACGTACTAATGAAAAACTGTTTTTT. It yields the protein CASNPGRTNEKLFF.

Ten or more counts support this clonotype. The chain joins TRBV20-1 to TRBJ2-5; unclear D gene. Germline lookup yields CDR1 DFQATT and CDR2 SNEGSKA (reference sequence). This CDR3 has 11 residues. V gave up 3 bases and J gave up 5 bases, with 7 bases separating them. The DNA of the CDR3 is TGCAGTGCTAGGGTGGGGGAGACCCAGTACTTC. Translation: CSARVGETQYF.

The chain joins TRBV4-1 to TRBJ1-2, with 10 bases fitting TRBD1. This CDR3 contains 15 residues. The trim removed 5 bases at V and 7 bases at J, leaving 10 bases unmatched. Germline values: CDR1 MGHRA, CDR2 YSYEKL. CDR3 DNA sequence: TGCGCCAGCAGCTCCCGAGGGACAGGGGTTTCTGGCTACACCTTC. Encoded protein: CASSSRGTGVSGYTF.

Details on this clonotype: Germline is not matched at one junction end, which may reflect a read error. The chain recombines TRBV19 with TRBJ1-1; TRBD1 is a possible D gene (6 bases). CDR1 is LNHDA, CDR2 SQIVND, per germline (reference sequence). The CDR3 is 15 amino acids. Here the CDR3 DNA reads TGTGCCAGTAGTATCGGTTACCCTCGGGACACTGAAGCTCTCTTT. Translation gives CASSIGYPRDTEALF.

The chain recombines TRBV7-9 with TRBJ2-2; TRBD2 is a possible D gene (6 bases). V lost 1 base and J 7 bases, leaving 13 bases between the germline ends. The CDR3 is made up of 15 amino acids. The germline V gene has CDR1 SEHNR and CDR2 FQNEAQ (reference sequence). CDR3 region: CASSLVEGLSGELFF. The CDR3 DNA follows: TGTGCCAGCAGCTTAGTTGAAGGACTAAGCGGGGAGCTGTTTTTT.

As concerns this clonotype: This may arise from a read error, as a much more abundant clone is one base away. This CDR3 fails to terminate in the conserved phenylalanine or tryptophan, so it likely reflects a read error. V is TRBV14 and J is TRBJ1-2, with D perhaps TRBD1 (6 bases). Looked up from germline, CDR1 is SGHDN and CDR2 is FVKESK. The V gene lost 0 bases and the J gene lost 7 bases, with 9 bases spanning the gap. The CDR3 runs to 13 residues. The CDR3 region is CASSQDWGPGYTS. The CDR3, as DNA: TGTGCCAGCAGCCAAGATTGGGGGCCTGGCTACACCTCC.

This clonotype was detected ten times or more. An end of the junction differs from the germline gene, which may be a read error. This chain links TRBV6-5 with TRBJ2-2; D gene uncertain. CDR1 is MNHEY and CDR2 is SVGAGI in the germline V gene. The CDR3 covers 14 residues. The CDR3, as DNA: TGTGCCAGCAGTCACTCGAGACGGGCCGGGGAGCTGTTTTTT. It translates to CASSHSRRAGELFF.

At least ten counts were recorded for this clonotype. The J gene is TRBJ2-7, the V gene TRBV9; D might be TRBD2 (6 bases). CDR3 length equals 14 residues. V lost 3 bases, J lost 1 base, and 11 bases lay in between. The V gene's germline CDR1 is SGDLS and CDR2 YYNGEE. The CDR3 DNA sequence: TGTGCCAGCAGCGCATTAGCGGATTCCTACGAGCAGTACTTC. Its translation: CASSALADSYEQYF.

The table lists this clonotype with a few counts. Given a much more abundant clone one base away, this may be a read error. This chain uses TRBV6-4 with TRBJ2-2, with a weak D call TRBD1 (6 bases). Trimming stripped 5 bases from V and 4 bases from J, with 11 bases between. The length of the CDR3 is 14 residues. Germline V gene lookup returns CDR1 MRHNA and CDR2 SNTAGT. CDR3 loop: CASSRQVGTGELFF. The CDR3, as DNA: TGTGCCAGCAGTCGACAGGTTGGCACCGGGGAGCTGTTTTTT.

This clonotype appeared many times. The chain is built from TRBV6-5 and TRBJ1-5; perhaps TRBD1 as D (5 bases). Germline V lookup: CDR1 MNHEY, CDR2 SVGAGI. The CDR3 is made up of 14 amino acids. The ends were cut back, 4 bases at V and 1 base at J, with 8 bases in the middle. As DNA, the CDR3 is TGTGCCAGCAGTTCCCGGGGGAGCAATCAGCCCCAGCATTTT. Its protein is CASSSRGSNQPQHF.

In its sample, this clonotype was seen many times. The rearrangement links TRBV28 to TRBJ1-2; no clear D. V was trimmed by 4 bases and J by 7 bases, leaving 10 bases between them. The CDR3 has 12 residues. Germline V gene lookup returns CDR1 MDHEN and CDR2 SYDVKM. Here the CDR3 DNA reads TGTGCCAGCAGTTCTCAACCCGGTGGCTACACCTTC. Amino acid sequence: CASSSQPGGYTF.

This clonotype was recorded many times. The chain couples TRBV6-5 to TRBJ2-4, with D hard to call. This CDR3 has 13 residues. V was pared by 8 bases and J by 7 bases, with 15 bases between. Germline V gene lookup returns CDR1 MNHEY and CDR2 SVGAGI. The CDR3 is CASADSVLNIQYF. As DNA, the CDR3 is TGTGCCAGCGCCGACTCGGTTCTCAACATTCAGTACTTC.

This clonotype was counted at least ten times. The rearrangement uses TRBV6-5 and TRBJ1-2; D ambiguous. V was cut by 6 bases and J by 12 bases, with 20 bases left in between. Germline CDR1 and CDR2: MNHEY and SVGAGI. This CDR3 spans 13 amino acids. The CDR3 sequence is CASRGPGPRENTF. The DNA for the CDR3 is TGTGCCAGCAGAGGACCGGGTCCGCGGGAGAACACCTTC.

V is TRBV2 and J is TRBJ1-3; 10 bases match TRBD1. Unmatched junction bases numbered 5, after V lost 5 bases and J lost 4 bases. The germline CDR1 and CDR2 sequences are SNHLY and FYNNEI. The CDR3 loop spans 15 amino acids. The DNA of the CDR3 is TGTGCCAGCAGTACAGACAGGGGGCCCGGAAACACCATATATTTT. Translated: CASSTDRGPGNTIYF.

Ten or more counts support this clonotype. The genes are TRBV7-3 and TRBJ2-2; 10 nucleotides match TRBD2. There are 16 residues in the CDR3. V lost 5 bases, J lost 7 bases, and 10 bases stayed unmatched. Germline values: CDR1 SGHTA, CDR2 FQGTGA. The DNA of the CDR3 is TGTGCCAGCAGCCGGAGCCTAGCGGGGGTAGGCGGGGAGCTGTTTTTT. It codes for CASSRSLAGVGGELFF. The entire variable domain, with the rest obtained from reference TRBV7-3 and TRBJ2-2, is as follows: GAGVSQTPSNKVTEKGKYVELRCDPISGHTALYWYRQSLGQGPEFLIYFQGTGAADDSGLPNDRFFAVRPEGSVSTLKIQRTERGDSAVYLCASSRSLAGVGGELFFGEGSRLTVL.

This clonotype has ten or more counts. The V and J genes are TRBV4-1 and TRBJ2-1; tentative D call: TRBD1 (6 bases). Germline V gives CDR1 MGHRA, CDR2 YSYEKL. Deletions cut 1 base from V and 6 bases from J, with 16 bases between. CDR3 length: 16 residues. DNA for the CDR3: TGCGCCAGCAGCCAAGTTGGCAGGGGCAGTTCCAATGAGCAGTTCTTC. It specifies CASSQVGRGSSNEQFF.

This clonotype was seen at least ten times. The V and J genes are TRBV12-5 and TRBJ2-4, with 7 bases fitting TRBD1. Germline-derived CDR1 and CDR2 are LGHNT and FRNRAP. After removal of 1 base from V and 6 bases from J, the junction contained 6 bases not matched to a gene. The CDR3 consists of 15 residues. The CDR3 nucleotides read TGTGCTAGTGGTTTGGGTCTGACAGGGTTAAACATTCAGTACTTC. It encodes CASGLGLTGLNIQYF.

This clonotype was picked up many times. The chain links TRBV11-2 to TRBJ2-7; TRBD1 might be the D (6 bases). Trimming cost V 5 bases and J 4 bases, with 15 bases left between them. The CDR3 length is 14 residues. The germline CDR1 and CDR2 sequences are SGHAT and FQNNGV. The CDR3 protein is CASSPPIRGYEQYF. In DNA, the CDR3 is TGTGCCAGCAGCCCCCCCATCAGGGGATACGAGCAGTACTTC.

This clonotype was seen ten or more times. The rearrangement joins TRBV9 to TRBJ2-3; perhaps D is TRBD1 or TRBD2 (5 bases each). V dropped 0 bases and J dropped 6 bases, with 14 bases sitting between them. This CDR3 is 15 amino acids long. From germline, CDR1 is SGDLS and CDR2 YYNGEE. The CDR3 is CASSVGTSWGDTQYF. The DNA for the CDR3 is TGTGCCAGCAGCGTAGGAACCTCGTGGGGGGATACGCAGTATTTT.

The gene calls are TRBV20-1 and TRBJ1-3; TRBD1 aligns across 7 bases. Germline V gene sequence: CDR1 DFQATT, CDR2 SNEGSKA (reference sequence). The CDR3 runs 12 residues. J gave up 7 bases and V 5 bases, and 5 bases lay outside the gene matches. CDR3 protein: CSALGTANTIYF. DNA for the CDR3: TGCAGTGCTCTTGGGACAGCGAACACCATATATTTT.

This clonotype showed up many times. V is TRBV12-3 or TRBV12-4 and J is TRBJ1-5, with D unresolved. Trimming took 6 bases from V and 0 from J, leaving 9 bases between them. There are 14 residues in the CDR3. Here the CDR3 reads CASSGSYSNQPQHF. The CDR3 DNA reads as TGTGCCAGCAGCGGCAGTTATAGCAATCAGCCCCAGCATTTT.

Many counts were recorded for this clonotype. The CDR3 bases are TGTGCCAGCAGCCATCAGGGGCGACGCTACACCTTC. This sequence encodes CASSHQGRRYTF. The chain uses TRBV3-1 and TRBJ1-2; D perhaps matches TRBD1 (6 bases). The CDR3 has 12 amino acids. Germline CDR1 reads LGHDT; CDR2 reads YNNKEL (reference sequence). V was trimmed by 3 bases and J by 9 bases, leaving 11 bases between them. Supplemented by reference TRBV3-1 and TRBJ1-2, the full variable domain reads DTAVSQTPKYLVTQMGNDKSIKCEQNLGHDTMYWYKQDSKKFLKIMFSYNNKELIINETVPNRFSPKSPDKAHLNLHINSLELGDSAVYFCASSHQGRRYTFGSGTRLTVV.

This clonotype appeared many times. The CDR3 loop reads CASSFTGVDGYTF. In nucleotides, the CDR3 is TGTGCCAGCAGCTTCACAGGGGTGGATGGCTACACCTTC. This chain uses TRBV7-2 with TRBJ1-2, with 7 bases identical to TRBD1. The length of the CDR3 is 13 residues. Germline CDR1 and CDR2: SGHTA and FQGNSA. V dropped 3 bases and J dropped 6; count of bases not matched to a gene: 4.

The chain uses TRBV9 and TRBJ2-5, with 11 nucleotides matching TRBD1. Per germline, CDR1 SGDLS and CDR2 YYNGEE. The CDR3 extends over 15 amino acids. V dropped 3 bases and J dropped 4; count of bases not matched to a gene: 5. The CDR3 coding sequence is TGTGCCAGCAGCGCATCCGGGACAGGGGGAGAGACCCAGTACTTC. It encodes CASSASGTGGETQYF.

This clonotype was observed many times. The genes are TRBV10-3 and TRBJ1-2, with a tentative D call TRBD1 (6 bases). Germline V gives CDR1 ENHRY, CDR2 SYGVKD. CDR3 length equals 13 residues. V gave up 10 bases and J gave up 7 bases, with 19 bases separating them. The CDR3 DNA is TGTGCCACCGAGGACAGACGAGTAGCTGGCTACACCTTC. Residues: CATEDRRVAGYTF.

The V and J genes are TRBV6-5 and TRBJ2-3, with unresolved D. This CDR3 comprises 14 residues. Germline CDR1 reads MNHEY; CDR2 reads SVGAGI. The V end lost 4 bases, the J end lost 2 bases, and 10 bases lay between the germline ends. The CDR3 nucleotides are TGTGCCAGCAGTTTAGTGGGGAACACAGATACGCAGTATTTT. Translation gives CASSLVGNTDTQYF.